This is a list of T cell receptor beta chains from one sample in a study of Ad26.COV2.S vaccination and SARS-CoV-2 variants. TCRdb's copy holds only in-frame clones and misses some; the assay was immunoSEQ multiplex PCR. The sample carries about 680,000 clones, 89% recorded once. The starting material was peripheral blood, obtained in a trial of Ad26.COV2.S vaccine versus placebo. The origin of the receptors is a person aged 18-65 years who received the Ad26.COV2.S COVID-19 vaccine or a placebo. Each CDR3 is given with its conserved first and last residue. Fields, in order: CDR3 DNA, CDR3 protein, D gene, V gene, J gene. A D gene is named only where the DNA matches it firmly.

CDR3nt: TGTGCCAGCAGCCCAAGGAGCTTTTTCGGGACACCTTTCCAAGAGACCCAGTACTTC; CDR3aa: CASSPRSFFGTPFQETQYF; d_gene: -; v_gene: TRBV11-2; j_gene: TRBJ2-5
CDR3nt: TGCGCCAGCAGCCTTCTAGCGGGAGGCGAGCAGTACTTC; CDR3aa: CASSLLAGGEQYF; d_gene: TRBD2; v_gene: TRBV5-1; j_gene: TRBJ2-7
CDR3nt: TGTGCCAGCAGTTTATTGCGGGGCACTGAAGCTTTCTTT; CDR3aa: CASSLLRGTEAFF; d_gene: -; v_gene: TRBV12-3/TRBV12-4; j_gene: TRBJ1-1
CDR3nt: TGTGCCAGCAGTTCCTCTGACGGCAATGAGCAGTTCTTC; CDR3aa: CASSSSDGNEQFF; d_gene: -; v_gene: TRBV6-6; j_gene: TRBJ2-1
CDR3nt: TGCGCCAGCAGCAGATTTCTCACAGGAATATCGGAGACCCAGTACTTC; CDR3aa: CASSRFLTGISETQYF; d_gene: -; v_gene: TRBV5-1; j_gene: TRBJ2-5
CDR3nt: TGTGCCAGTAGTTCGACAGGTGATAGCAATCAGCCCCAGCATTTT; CDR3aa: CASSSTGDSNQPQHF; d_gene: -; v_gene: TRBV19; j_gene: TRBJ1-5
CDR3nt: TGTGCCAGCAGTGGACTATCCTCCTCTGGGGCCAACGTCCTGACTTTC; CDR3aa: CASSGLSSSGANVLTF; d_gene: -; v_gene: TRBV5-4; j_gene: TRBJ2-6
CDR3nt: TGTGCCAGCAGCGTATCAGCGGGGGGTGGTGAGACCCAGTACTTC; CDR3aa: CASSVSAGGGETQYF; d_gene: TRBD2; v_gene: TRBV9; j_gene: TRBJ2-5
CDR3nt: TGTGCCAGCAGTTACCTGGTAGCTGACACCGGGGAGCTGTTTTTT; CDR3aa: CASSYLVADTGELFF; d_gene: -; v_gene: TRBV6-5; j_gene: TRBJ2-2
CDR3nt: TGTGCCACCAGCAGGGCCGACCGGTACAATGAGCAGTTCTTC; CDR3aa: CATSRADRYNEQFF; d_gene: -; v_gene: TRBV15; j_gene: TRBJ2-1